The table lists the clone carrying this T cell receptor (beta chain) with many counts. The antigen remains unidentified. TCRdb reanalysed the RACE reads using MiXCR and keeps one entry per CDR3 protein. Among some 81,000 distinct CDR3 sequences, approximately 10% were seen once, and the ten largest hold roughly 1.5%. The data are from a study of human T cells and chemical hapten exposure. At the level of the study: Patch tests applied 0.01% DPC to the upper back, read at 6 days. Across samples, TCR yields varied, mostly owing to small differences in pooled library volumes.

Findings of the study overall: It should be noted that donors had alopecia, so their immune response may differ from healthy people's. Relative to control repertoires, expanded TCRs gave rise to significantly more large CDR3 similarity clusters.

This CDR3 comprises 12 residues. V lost 6 bases, J lost 8 bases, and 10 bases lay in between. Time point denoted: patch test 2, 6 weeks after DPC sensitization. The treatment was: therapeutic diphenylcyclopropenone sensitization with weekly scalp DPC. The rearrangement joins TRBV12-3 or TRBV12-4 to TRBJ1-4, with D perhaps matching TRBD1 (5 bases). The TCR comes from a man between 18 and 35 years old with alopecia areata. Some clones in this sample may be carry-over from other donors' samples. This specimen was whole blood, taken in connection with sensitization to the hapten diphenylcyclopropenone (DPC). CDR3 sequence: CASSRGREKLFF. The DNA of the CDR3 is TGTGCCAGCAGCCGGGGACGGGAAAAACTGTTTTTT.